The clone carrying this TCR beta chain was counted only a few times. This sample stems from a study of cytomegalovirus exposure and HLA in healthy donors. The PCR ran on 60 Vbeta and 13 Jbeta primers. This table comes from immunoSEQ multiplex PCR, and its TCRdb copy is limited to in-frame clones, with some not included. The table has roughly 170,000 clones, roughly 78% seen once. V was cut by 7 bases and J by 1 base, with 12 bases left in between. The CDR3 spans 14 residues. Germline V gene data show CDR1 as MNHEY and CDR2 as SVGAGI. The chain is built from TRBV6-5 and TRBJ2-3, with TRBD2 as a possible D gene (5 bases). The TCR sequence derives from a woman aged 45-59 years in good health and CMV-seropositive. Sequencing input: PBMCs. In DNA form, the CDR3 reads TGTGCCAGCACCCCTAGCTTAGGCACAGATACGCAGTATTTT. It yields the protein CASTPSLGTDTQYF.